Each of the 25 T cell receptor beta chains below was sequenced from the same sample in a study of OX40 agonist ivuxolimab in advanced cancers. The table came from immunoSEQ multiplex PCR; TCRdb's copy has only in-frame clones and leaves some out. The table lists 75,000 to 90,000 clones, approximately 85% of them singletons. The sample consisted of CD4+ or CD8+ T cells sorted from blood, taken in a trial of the OX40 agonist ivuxolimab. The receptors were sampled from an adult with an advanced solid tumor such as melanoma, head and neck, liver or kidney cancer.

The rearrangement uses TRBV10-1 and TRBJ2-7, with D maybe TRBD2 (6 bases). The germline CDR1 and CDR2 sequences are WNHNN and SYGVQD (reference sequence). CDR3 length equals 14 residues. V was clipped by 4 bases and J by 5 bases, with 15 bases between them. CDR3 nucleotides: TGCGCCAGCAGTGGGCATACTCGCGGGAACGAGCAGTACTTC. Translated, it gives CASSGHTRGNEQYF.

This chain uses TRBV5-4 with TRBJ1-1; D not certain. The germline CDR1 and CDR2 sequences are SGHNT and YYREEE (reference sequence). Trimming pared 2 bases from V and 1 base from J, leaving 15 bases between. This CDR3 spans 16 amino acids. The CDR3 sequence: CASSFDRGFKNTEAFF. The CDR3 DNA reads as TGTGCCAGCAGCTTCGATCGAGGGTTTAAGAACACTGAAGCTTTCTTT.

The CDR3 nucleotides are TGTGCCAGCTCACGCTGGCAGGCGTTAAGCACCGGGGAGCTGTTTTTT. Its protein is CASSRWQALSTGELFF. V and J are TRBV18 and TRBJ2-2, with unresolved D. The CDR3 loop spans 16 amino acids. V was cut by 4 bases and J by 4 bases, with 16 bases left in between. The germline CDR1 and CDR2 sequences are KGHSH and LQKENI.

This chain connects TRBV5-4 to TRBJ2-7, with a possible D match to TRBD1 (6 bases). Germline CDR1 is SGHNT and CDR2 is YYREEE (reference sequence). Trimming removed 0 bases at V and 3 bases at J, with 16 bases between. The length of the CDR3 is 16 residues. This chain's CDR3 is CASSLAGQTILYEQYF. CDR3 coding DNA: TGTGCCAGCAGCTTGGCCGGACAGACCATCCTCTACGAGCAGTACTTC. The full variable domain, rest sourced from reference TRBV5-4 and TRBJ2-7, is ETGVTQSPTHLIKTRGQQVTLRCSSQSGHNTVSWYQQALGQGPQFIFQYYREEENGRGNFPPRFSGLQFPNYSSELNVNALELDDSALYLCASSLAGQTILYEQYFGPGTRLTVT.

For the CDR3, the DNA is TGCGCCAGCAGCCTGAGTCGGGACAGCGACCAGCCCCAGCATTTT. Encoded protein: CASSLSRDSDQPQHF. The rearrangement uses TRBV4-3 and TRBJ1-5, with TRBD1 identical over 7 bases. This CDR3 spans 15 amino acids. Trimming removed 4 bases from V and 7 bases from J; junction bases left unmatched: 10. CDR1 and CDR2 from the germline V gene are LGHNA and YSLEER.

The chain combines TRBV7-2 with TRBJ2-1; D is unclear. The V gene lost 0 bases and the J gene lost 2 bases, with 2 bases spanning the gap. There are 13 residues in the CDR3. CDR1 and CDR2 (germline): SGHTA, FQGNSA. The CDR3 DNA reads as TGTGCCAGCAGCTTAGCTGCCTACAATGAGCAGTTCTTC. Its translation: CASSLAAYNEQFF.

This rearrangement joins TRBV9 to TRBJ1-1, with D maybe TRBD1 (5 bases). The CDR3 is 14 residues long. Germline CDR1 reads SGDLS; CDR2 reads YYNGEE. V was shortened by 4 bases and J by 1 base, with 11 bases between the two germline ends. CDR3 DNA sequence: TGTGCCAGCAGCTCCCGGGGGACGAACACTGAAGCTTTCTTT. Translated, it gives CASSSRGTNTEAFF.

This clone has a single count. This chain joins TRBV11-3 and TRBJ2-3, with TRBD2 matching over 10 bases. Germline V lookup: CDR1 SGHNT, CDR2 YENEEA. The CDR3 extends over 16 amino acids. The V gene end was trimmed by 4 bases and the J gene end by 5 bases; junction bases not matched to a gene: 9. The CDR3 sequence: CASSSIAGGRVDTQYF. The CDR3 nucleotides are TGTGCCAGCAGCTCCATAGCGGGGGGCCGGGTAGATACGCAGTATTTT.

By sample fraction, this clone is medium-sized. The same CDR3 arises from other DNA sequences in this sample as well. This rearrangement joins TRBV7-2 to TRBJ2-1; D is possibly TRBD2 (6 bases). CDR1 and CDR2 (germline): SGHTA, FQGNSA. CDR3 size: 15 residues. The V end was cut by 1 base, the J end by 3 bases, with 10 bases between. CDR3 residues: CASSLVGTGYNEQFF. In DNA, the CDR3 is TGTGCCAGCAGCTTAGTAGGGACTGGCTACAATGAGCAGTTCTTC.

The chain joins TRBV30 to TRBJ1-5; D ambiguous. With 4 bases removed from V and 4 bases from J, the gap between germline ends came to 8 bases. The CDR3 has 12 amino acids. CDR1 is GTSNPN, CDR2 SVGIG, per germline (reference sequence). The CDR3 here is CAWNYRNQPQHF. In DNA, the CDR3 is TGTGCCTGGAATTATAGAAATCAGCCCCAGCATTTT.

CDR3 coding DNA: TGTGCCATCAGTGTGAAGGGCTATGGCTACACCTTC. Translated, it gives CAISVKGYGYTF. The chain uses TRBV10-3 and TRBJ1-2, with D uncertain. The CDR3 covers 12 residues. From germline, CDR1 is ENHRY and CDR2 SYGVKD. The V gene lost 4 bases and the J gene lost 4 bases, with 7 bases spanning the gap.

Comment on this clone: One junction end disagrees with the germline gene, perhaps due to a read error. The rearrangement joins TRBV27 to TRBJ2-5; TRBD2 aligns across 7 bases. CDR1 and CDR2 (germline): MNHEY, SMNVEV (reference sequence). The length of the CDR3 is 14 residues. CDR3 sequence reads: CASRLWGGQETQYF. DNA for the CDR3: TGTGCCAGCAGATTATGGGGGGGACAAGAGACCCAGTACTTC.

The chain carries TRBV18 and TRBJ2-5; TRBD2 matches 13 bases. The length of the CDR3 is 15 residues. V shed 3 bases, J shed 4 bases, and the junction held 2 bases outside the gene matches. CDR1 and CDR2 (germline): KGHSH, LQKENI. CDR3 protein: CASSPGLAGIETQYF. The CDR3 bases are TGTGCCAGCTCACCGGGACTAGCGGGGATAGAGACCCAGTACTTC.

J is TRBJ2-2 and V is TRBV28; TRBD1 matches 7 bases. V trimming: 5 bases; J trimming: 4 bases; junction bases outside the gene matches: 7. Per germline, CDR1 MDHEN and CDR2 SYDVKM. This CDR3 contains 15 residues. The CDR3 region is CASSTRQGGTGELFF. CDR3 DNA: TGTGCCAGCAGTACCCGACAGGGTGGCACCGGGGAGCTGTTTTTT.

The chain recombines TRBV4-1 with TRBJ1-1; 8 positions match TRBD1. This CDR3 region has 15 residues. The V gene end was trimmed by 3 bases and the J gene end by 3 bases; junction bases not matched to a gene: 6. Germline V gene data show CDR1 as MGHRA and CDR2 as YSYEKL. CDR3: CASSQRTGGYTEAFF. The CDR3 coding sequence is TGCGCCAGCAGCCAGAGAACAGGGGGATACACTGAAGCTTTCTTT.

The genes are TRBV2 and TRBJ2-5; a possible D gene is TRBD2 (6 bases). V gave up 4 bases and J gave up 2 bases, with 8 bases separating them. The CDR3 sequence is 13 residues long. Germline CDR1 SNHLY, CDR2 FYNNEI. The CDR3 region has the DNA TGTGCCAGCAGTGCCGGGGGACAAGAGACCCAGTACTTC. It yields the protein CASSAGGQETQYF.

This chain uses TRBV7-3 with TRBJ2-3, with D perhaps matching TRBD2 (5 bases). CDR1 is SGHTA, CDR2 FQGTGA, per germline. The ends were cut back, 7 bases at V and 4 bases at J, with 15 bases in the middle. The CDR3 covers 14 residues. CDR3 in amino acids: CASTPPPGADTQYF. The CDR3 DNA reads TGTGCCAGCACCCCACCCCCCGGGGCAGATACGCAGTATTTT.

The CDR3 bases are TGTGCCAGCAGCGTAGTAAGGGGCCGAAGTAGTGAGCAGTTCTTC. Protein sequence: CASSVVRGRSSEQFF. The gene calls are TRBV9 and TRBJ2-1; weak D call: TRBD1 (5 bases). Per the germline V gene, CDR1 is SGDLS and CDR2 is YYNGEE. The CDR3 covers 15 residues. Between the trimmed V and J ends, which lost 0 bases and 9 bases, there was a span of 16 bases.

V and J are TRBV11-2 and TRBJ2-1; the match to TRBD2 covers 10 bases. After removal of 5 bases from V and 5 bases from J, the junction contained 3 bases not matched to a gene. CDR1 SGHAT and CDR2 FQNNGV come from the germline V gene. The CDR3 is 14 residues long. The CDR3 region is CASSLAGANNEQFF. CDR3 DNA sequence: TGTGCCAGCAGCCTAGCGGGGGCCAACAATGAGCAGTTCTTC.

The genes are TRBV30 and TRBJ1-5; D ambiguous. The length of the CDR3 is 16 residues. Trimming stripped 3 bases from V and 6 bases from J, with 21 bases between. Germline CDR1 GTSNPN, CDR2 SVGIG (reference sequence). In DNA, the CDR3 is TGTGCCTGGAGCCGACGCTACAGCCCATGGAGTCAGCCCCAGCATTTT. It codes for CAWSRRYSPWSQPQHF.

This CDR3 reads CASSQPSVAYGYTF. CDR3 in DNA: TGCGCCAGCAGCCAACCAAGCGTAGCCTATGGCTACACCTTC. V and J are TRBV4-1 and TRBJ1-2; D gene uncertain. The CDR3 is 14 amino acids. Trimming shortened V by 2 bases and J by 4 bases, and 11 bases separated the two germline ends. Germline CDR1 reads MGHRA; CDR2 reads YSYEKL.

This clone has more than one count but fewer than ten. V usage is TRBV5-1 and J usage is TRBJ2-7; 11 bases agree with TRBD2. From germline, CDR1 is SGHRS and CDR2 YFSETQ. The CDR3 extends over 17 amino acids. V lost 0 bases, J lost 1 base, and 6 bases stayed unmatched. The CDR3 sequence is CASSLGLAGRGSYEQYF. For the CDR3, the DNA is TGCGCCAGCAGCTTGGGACTAGCGGGGCGGGGGTCCTACGAGCAGTACTTC.

V and J are TRBV5-1 and TRBJ1-4, with 8 bases matching TRBD1. V trimming: 3 bases; J trimming: 7 bases; junction bases outside the gene matches: 8. The CDR3 spans 15 residues. The germline CDR1 and CDR2 sequences are SGHRS and YFSETQ. DNA for the CDR3: TGCGCCAGCAGCTCCGGACAGGGAAGGGGTGAAAAACTGTTTTTT. The encoded protein is CASSSGQGRGEKLFF.

The sample holds a few counts of this clone. This chain joins TRBV30 and TRBJ1-2, with a weak D call TRBD1 (6 bases). V was shortened by 5 bases and J by 6 bases, with 16 bases between the two germline ends. The length of the CDR3 is 13 residues. Looked up from germline, CDR1 is GTSNPN and CDR2 is SVGIG (reference sequence). The CDR3 DNA reads as TGTGCCTGGGCGGGACACCTTAGCCATGGCTACACCTTC. Protein sequence: CAWAGHLSHGYTF.

The gene calls are TRBV7-3 and TRBJ1-1; D unclear. The CDR3 contains 11 residues. The V end lost 8 bases, the J end lost 8 bases, and 12 bases lay between the germline ends. In germline, CDR1 is SGHTA, CDR2 FQGTGA. CDR3 residues: CASLRVSEAFF. CDR3 nucleotides: TGTGCCAGCCTTCGGGTTAGCGAAGCTTTCTTT.